Described below is a single T cell receptor beta chain sequence and its context. Its antigen is still unknown. No base qualities exist here, and no much larger clone lies one base off it. Starting from 500 to 600 ng total RNA, TCRbeta-specific cDNA was produced by reverse transcription with a constant-region primer and ProtoScript II reverse transcriptase. The TCRbeta libraries were prepared through three rounds of nested multiplex PCR following a slightly modified ARM-PCR procedure. Each of the first two PCR rounds ran for about 10 cycles using multiplex TRBV1-TRBV30 forward primers together with a Cbeta reverse primer. Sample barcodes and Illumina adapters were added in a final 25-cycle PCR with Deep VentR polymerase. Amplicons of 200-500 bp were gel-purified with a QIAquick gel extraction kit before sequencing. The TCRbeta amplicons were sequenced with 250-bp paired-end reads on an Illumina HiSeq 2500. As for the authors' bioinformatics: Quality trimming of reads was performed with Trimmomatic v0.33, and paired reads were merged with FLASH v1.2.11 so that full CDR3 sequences could be recovered. V, D and J germline segments were assigned to the rearranged TCRbeta sequences using MiGEC v1.2.1b. Clonotype statistics, along with Shannon-Wiener diversity indices, were calculated using VDJtools v1.0.0. To cut down on sampling bias, every analysis after diversity analysis relied on just the 250 most abundant clonotypes from each sample. In TCRdb, the public reads were trimmed at Q25 with fastp and aligned with MiXCR, with productive beta chains retained. Rows matching on CDR3 protein sequence are summarized as one entry with the most common DNA and genes. TCRdb, not the authors, supplied the V and J calls. This sample comprises fewer than 400,000 distinct CDR3 sequences, roughly two thirds of them detected only once. Of the sample, approximately 9% falls within the top ten clones.

The data derive from a study of tumor-infiltrating lymphocytes in primary liver carcinoma (dated by TCRdb to 2016 to 2017). Broadly, across the study: Between November 2015 and early 2016, 4 or 5 patients in China with histopathologically diagnosed primary liver carcinoma had their tumors surgically resected. Hepatocellular carcinoma (four) or combined HCC and intrahepatic cholangiocarcinoma (one) was present in the five patients, who were three men and two women aged 30 to 69 years. For each liver tumor, the study sampled five regions along with adjacent normal tissue and blood, and applied TCRbeta repertoire sequencing, expression microarrays and whole-exome sequencing. The five patients had tumors of stage T1-T3 N0M0, with maximum diameters ranging from roughly 4.2 to 10 cm. Roughly 3.5 to 8 million productive TCRbeta reads were obtained per sample, and no significant difference in read depth was found between tissue types. High reproducibility was observed for the technical replicate repertoires, with mean shared-clone rates approximately 0.9 and correlation coefficients above 0.95. A total of 35 or so specimens from 5 patients went through TCRbeta repertoire sequencing, namely 25 tumor regions, 5 adjacent noncancerous liver tissues and 5 peripheral blood samples. What the authors observed across the whole study: Because the samples were bulk and unsorted, CD4+ and CD8+ T cell repertoires could not be compared. Repertoire overlap was higher between tumor regions (mean around 35%) than tumor-adjacent (approximately 17%) or tumor-blood (approximately 15%) pairs, consistent with antigen-driven expansion. Only a few patients were included in the study, and the authors note that the findings should be validated in a larger study. Because sequencing covered only the TCR beta chain and unpaired alpha chains were not captured, true repertoire diversity is likely underestimated. A significantly larger repertoire fraction was made up by the top 250 clones in tumors than in blood (p = 0.039).

RNA from unsorted whole blood was extracted with TRIzol reagent, and germline DNA was obtained with the DNeasy Blood & Tissue kit. At the time of sampling, the patients were treatment-naive and had chronic HBV infection. Before surgery, four milliliters of peripheral blood were drawn into K2EDTA tubes. Here V drops 1 base and J drops 6 bases, and the junction holds 4 bases not matched to any gene. The CDR3 spans 16 residues, from the cysteine through the phenylalanine. The only DNA kept is the CDR3, 48 bases in frame from the first base. Per the germline V gene, SGHVS is the CDR1 and FQNEAQ is the CDR2.

The rearrangement combines TRBV7-8 with TRBJ2-1; TRBD2 matches 12 bases in the middle. Sequencing was carried out using peripheral blood. This receptor was obtained from a man in his forties or fifties with primary liver carcinoma and hepatitis B virus infection. The nucleotides read TGTGCCAGCAGCTTAGTAGCTAGCGGGAGGGCCAATGAGCAGTTCTTC. Protein translation: CASSLVASGRANEQFF.